This is a list of T cell receptor beta chains from one sample in a study of shared clonotypes between healthy human individuals. Assay: immunoSEQ multiplex PCR; the TCRdb copy retains only in-frame clones and omits some. The repertoire includes fewer than 700,000 clones, approximately 96% of them detected once, and 0.11% sits in the top ten. The specimen sequenced was naive CD8+ T cells sorted from blood. The origin of the receptors is a woman between 25 and 40 years old in good health. Both conserved end residues are part of each CDR3. D genes are given only for firm matches.

.	TRBJ2-7	TRBV18	CASSHTGPYEQYF
TRBD2	TRBJ2-7	TRBV5-1	CASKEGLGYEQYF
.	TRBJ2-7	TRBV4-1	CASSQELGNYEQYF
.	TRBJ2-7	TRBV2	CASSEGSGDIYEQYF
.	TRBJ1-4	TRBV7-2	CASSLEYSQNEKLFF
.	TRBJ1-1	TRBV27	CASSPGGSNTEAFF
.	TRBJ1-1	TRBV29-1	CSVVGGNTEAFF
.	TRBJ2-7	TRBV13	CASSPGEGVPYEQYF
TRBD1	TRBJ1-4	TRBV6-6	CASSSGTASNEKLFF
TRBD2	TRBJ2-1	TRBV5-1	CASSLASSGINEQFF
TRBD2	TRBJ2-1	TRBV19	CASLGLAINEQFF
TRBD2	TRBJ2-1	TRBV4-1	CASRGLAGRGNEQFF
TRBD1	TRBJ2-7	TRBV5-4	CASSQGQGFYEQYF
.	TRBJ2-7	TRBV5-1	CASSLGRGEQYF
.	TRBJ2-7	TRBV5-4	CASSPEVGGEQYF
.	TRBJ1-5	TRBV21-1	CASSSGQGAFNQPQHF
.	TRBJ2-7	TRBV9	CASSVGSSSYEQYF
.	TRBJ2-3	TRBV19	CASSIGTADTQYF
.	TRBJ2-3	TRBV27	CASRTESTDTQYF
.	TRBJ2-7	TRBV7-8	CASSLMSYEQYF
TRBD2	TRBJ2-2	TRBV9	CASSEGQGLAGERISGELFF
.	TRBJ2-1	TRBV28	CASSLPLGGDEQFF
.	TRBJ1-1	TRBV5-1	CASSLGQGRTEAFF
TRBD2	TRBJ2-7	TRBV28	CASSTAGNEQYF
.	TRBJ2-1	TRBV4-1	CASSQDTPWEQFF
.	TRBJ2-7	TRBV2	CASSRRDNSYEQYF
TRBD2	TRBJ2-7	TRBV28	CASSDRLAGVSYEQYF
.	TRBJ2-2	TRBV5-1	CASVARSADKFTGELFF
.	TRBJ1-1	TRBV2	CASRSGYTEAFF
TRBD1	TRBJ1-2	TRBV7-9	CASSSGTGVYGYTF
.	TRBJ2-1	TRBV2	CASSIPGDSYNEQFF
TRBD2	TRBJ2-1	TRBV27	CASSSPLAATYNEQFF
.	TRBJ2-1	TRBV4-1	CASSPLGRASYNEQFF
.	TRBJ2-2	TRBV27	CASSLDPSGTGELFF
.	TRBJ2-3	TRBV19	CASSSRWGAKTDTQYF
.	TRBJ2-1	TRBV7-2	CASRSYGAKSYNEQFF
TRBD2	TRBJ2-7	TRBV27	CASSVAGAGLYEQYF
.	TRBJ2-5	TRBV7-9	CASSLEFTTQRQETQYF
.	TRBJ1-3	TRBV5-6	CASSSGRIRNTIYF
.	TRBJ2-7	TRBV7-3	CASSDPRDALTYEQYF
TRBD2	TRBJ2-3	TRBV6-5	CASSSGLVADTQYF
TRBD2	TRBJ2-1	TRBV28	CASTPRASGDKYNEQFF
.	TRBJ1-1	TRBV2	CASSEATPEAFF
.	TRBJ2-5	TRBV29-1	CSAGGNMAQGLKTQYF
TRBD1	TRBJ2-7	TRBV5-1	CASSWGDRAQVHEQYF
TRBD2	TRBJ2-3	TRBV11-2	CASSLVAGGTDTQYF
.	TRBJ1-4	TRBV7-9	CASSLGAEKLFF
.	TRBJ1-1	TRBV7-6	CASSGGTEAFF